The clone carrying this T cell receptor (beta chain) was counted a single time. Its antigen is still unknown. The assay was immunoSEQ multiplex PCR, and TCRdb's table has in-frame clones only and misses some. Of tens of thousands of clones listed, approximately 88% are singletons. CDR1 WNHNN and CDR2 SYGVQD come from the germline V gene (reference sequence). Germline trimming cut 2 bases from V and 0 bases from J; bases unmatched to any gene: 13. The CDR3 contains 21 residues. This sample is drawn from a study of T cell responses to AZD1222 COVID-19 vaccine. On the study more broadly: Pooling covered second doses at about 4 or about 12 weeks.

Study outcomes and limitations: Donors skewed white British and female; clonal diversity was possibly underestimated. Once two AZD1222 doses were given, Spike-specific TCR breadth and depth went up.

The starting material was peripheral blood, obtained on day 0 of AZD1222 vaccination. The genes are TRBV10-1 and TRBJ2-6; the match to TRBD1 covers 10 bases. The sequence came from an adult in good health. The CDR3 reads CASSEPPGQGLLSSGANVLTF. CDR3 coding DNA: TGCGCCAGCAGTGAGCCGCCGGGACAGGGGCTTCTGAGCTCTGGGGCCAACGTCCTGACTTTC.